This T cell receptor (beta chain) emerged from a study of monozygotic twins with inflammatory bowel disease. Broader study findings: Relative clonotype sharing with others was diminished in IBD patients versus healthy twins, particularly with disease activity. Concordant and discordant twins showed no difference in repertoire similarity, possibly from limited power.

To note about this clonotype: Its target is unknown.

TCRalpha and TCRbeta cDNA was put through two nested PCRs of around 15 and 9 cycles. One entry per CDR3 protein, without DNA, is what TCRdb gives after re-calling the 5' RACE reads. Its table records approximately 400,000 distinct CDR3 sequences. Germline-derived CDR1 and CDR2 are KGHSH and LQKENI. The CDR3 is 13 residues long. Sample: blood. The source is a human donor with ulcerative colitis or Crohn's disease, or a healthy co-twin of an affected twin (not recorded which). The rearrangement joins TRBV18 to TRBJ1-2; TCRdb selects TRBD1, and the lack of DNA leaves this call unchecked. The chain's CDR3 is CASSQGQGDGYTF.